Shown below are 22 T cell receptor beta chains from a single sample sequenced in a study of CD8+CD57+ T cells in acquired aplastic anemia. All patients picked for sequencing had shown, by flow cytometry, an expansion of CD8+CD57+ cells. Profiling that covered TCR beta VDJ and CDR3 relied on genomic DNA as its template. In TCRdb, the reads were re-called with MiXCR into one record per CDR3 protein. The table shows about 180,000 distinct CDR3 sequences, with around 50% occurring only once. The sequenced sample was sorted CD4+, CD8+, or CD8+CD57+ T cells (not recorded which) from PBMCs. The source of these receptors is a human donor with aplastic anemia.

This chain uses TRBV12-3 or TRBV12-4 with TRBJ2-7; 9 bases line up with TRBD1. This CDR3 is built from 15 residues. V gave up 1 base and J gave up 2 bases; unmatched junction bases: 3. Here the CDR3 DNA reads TGTGCCAGCAGTTTAGAACAGGGGGCGGCCTACGAGCAGTACTTC. Protein: CASSLEQGAAYEQYF.

This clonotype was detected many times. The CDR3 region is CASSDPRGTEAFF. The CDR3 coding sequence is TGTGCCAGCAGTGACCCGCGAGGCACTGAAGCTTTCTTT. The V gene is TRBV2, the J gene TRBJ1-1; no definite D call. The CDR3 contains 13 residues. Between the trimmed V and J ends, which lost 3 bases and 4 bases, there was a span of 9 bases. CDR1 SNHLY and CDR2 FYNNEI come from the germline V gene. The full variable domain, rest sourced from reference TRBV2 and TRBJ1-1, is EPEVTQTPSHQVTQMGQEVILRCVPISNHLYFYWYRQILGQKVEFLVSFYNNEISEKSEIFDDQFSVERPDGSNFTLKIRSTKLEDSAMYFCASSDPRGTEAFFGQGTRLTVV.

The V gene is TRBV4-2, the J gene TRBJ2-7, with 11 bases that match TRBD2. Germline values: CDR1 LGHNA, CDR2 YNFKEQ. This CDR3 has 17 amino acids. V trimming: 0 bases; J trimming: 7 bases; junction bases outside the gene matches: 11. As DNA, the CDR3 is TGTGCCAGCAGCCAAGATCTACTAGCGGGGGCCCTACATGAGCAGTACTTC. Protein sequence: CASSQDLLAGALHEQYF.

This chain connects TRBV29-1 to TRBJ2-7; 7 bases are shared with TRBD2. CDR3 length equals 14 residues. Unmatched junction bases numbered 8, after V lost 1 base and J lost 5 bases. From germline, CDR1 is SQVTM and CDR2 ANQGSEA. The CDR3 protein is CSVEAWWGGNEQYF. The CDR3 DNA reads TGCAGCGTTGAAGCTTGGTGGGGGGGGAACGAGCAGTACTTC.

On this clonotype itself: It is likely a read error, because the conserved phenylalanine at the end of the CDR3 is missing. The limits of the CDR3 on the DNA are not certain, so only TCRdb's listed CDR3 is given. This chain uses TRBV19 with TRBJ1-6. CDR1 is LNHDA, CDR2 SQIVND, per germline (reference sequence). Both ends counted, the CDR3 spans 8 residues. The CDR3 is CASSIDLY.

This clonotype has a count of ten or more. The chain is built from TRBV6-6 and TRBJ2-1; D gene ambiguous. V lost 2 bases to trimming and J lost 8 bases, with 13 bases between them. This CDR3 region has 14 residues. The germline V gene encodes CDR1 MNHNY and CDR2 SVGAGI (reference sequence). The CDR3 loop reads CASSYLISRDEQFF. CDR3 bases: TGTGCCAGCAGTTACCTGATTAGCCGGGATGAGCAGTTCTTC.

At least ten counts were recorded for this clonotype. The rearrangement uses TRBV3-1 and TRBJ2-5; 8 bases are shared with TRBD1. The CDR3 sequence is 14 residues long. Germline-derived CDR1 and CDR2 are LGHDT and YNNKEL (reference sequence). J was trimmed by 2 bases and V by 8 bases; bases with no gene match: 7. CDR3 coding DNA: TGTGCCAGCTCCAAACAGGGGGTACAAGAGACCCAGTACTTC. Translated: CASSKQGVQETQYF.

This clonotype was picked up many times. The chain links TRBV20-1 to TRBJ2-2; 8 nucleotides match TRBD2. Unmatched junction bases numbered 4, after V lost 0 bases and J lost 1 base. The CDR3 runs to 16 residues. Looked up from germline, CDR1 is DFQATT and CDR2 is SNEGSKA (reference sequence). The CDR3 loop reads CSARDFRGGNTGELFF. In DNA form, the CDR3 reads TGCAGTGCTAGAGATTTCCGGGGGGGGAACACCGGGGAGCTGTTTTTT.

The rearrangement joins TRBV6-5 to TRBJ2-4; 7 bases line up with TRBD2. Unmatched junction bases numbered 5, after V lost 2 bases and J lost 7 bases. CDR3 length: 14 amino acids. Germline CDR1 reads MNHEY; CDR2 reads SVGAGI. CDR3 region: CASSYGTGGNIQYF. In DNA form, the CDR3 reads TGTGCCAGCAGTTACGGGACCGGGGGGAACATTCAGTACTTC.

This clonotype was observed a single time. V gene TRBV12-3 or TRBV12-4 combines with J gene TRBJ2-7, with a possible D match to TRBD1 (6 bases). The CDR3 spans 13 residues. Trimming took off 3 bases at V and 3 bases at J, with 9 bases between the two ends. The CDR3 nucleotides are TGTGCCAGCAGTTTTGCAGGGGACTACGAGCAGTACTTC. Translation gives CASSFAGDYEQYF.

For this clonotype: A read error may be the cause here, since a much bigger clone is one base away. The chain couples TRBV5-6 to TRBJ2-7, with 7 bases aligning to TRBD1. Per the germline V gene, CDR1 is SGHDT and CDR2 is YYEEEE. The CDR3 is 16 amino acids. The CDR3 nucleotides read TGTGCCGGCAGCCCGCCCGGACAGGTGTACTCCTACGAGCAGTACTTC. Translation gives CAGSPPGQVYSYEQYF.

This clonotype occurred many times. The gene calls are TRBV6-1 and TRBJ1-6; TRBD1 matches at 9 bases. There are 17 residues in the CDR3. J was trimmed by 9 bases and V by 5 bases; bases with no gene match: 14. CDR1 and CDR2 (germline): MNHNS, SASEGT. CDR3 coding DNA: TGTGCCAGCAGTAGATCCGGGACAGGGCCTGCGGGTTCACCCCTCCACTTT. This gives the protein CASSRSGTGPAGSPLHF.

This chain links TRBV10-3 with TRBJ1-5; no clear D. V was shortened by 0 bases and J by 0 bases, with 6 bases between the two germline ends. This CDR3 region has 15 residues. Germline CDR1 reads ENHRY; CDR2 reads SYGVKD. CDR3 sequence reads: CAISESGDSNQPQHF. The CDR3 DNA follows: TGTGCCATCAGTGAGTCTGGGGATAGCAATCAGCCCCAGCATTTT.

This clonotype has ten or more counts. This chain uses TRBV4-2 with TRBJ1-2; no reliable D call. The CDR3 sequence is 13 residues long. Germline CDR1 reads LGHNA; CDR2 reads YNFKEQ. Trimming pared 1 base from V and 4 bases from J, leaving 7 bases between. In DNA, the CDR3 is TGTGCCAGCAGCCAAGGTCTCAGCTATGGCTACACCTTC. It yields the protein CASSQGLSYGYTF.

This clonotype appeared a few times. The rearrangement links TRBV5-1 to TRBJ2-1, with 9 nucleotides matching TRBD1. V trimming: 4 bases; J trimming: 9 bases; junction bases outside the gene matches: 14. This CDR3 region has 16 residues. Germline CDR1 is SGHRS and CDR2 is YFSETQ. The DNA for the CDR3 is TGCGCCAGCAGCCAAGTACAGGGGGCGAATTTCGGTGAGCAGTTCTTC. This translates into CASSQVQGANFGEQFF.

Only a few counts were recorded for this clonotype. This sequence joins TRBV5-4 and TRBJ1-3; D gene unclear. Germline CDR1 and CDR2: SGHNT and YYREEE (reference sequence). CDR3 length: 17 amino acids. Trimming pared 1 base from V and 4 bases from J, leaving 18 bases between. CDR3 amino acids: CASSLRPGRSGGNTIYF. In DNA, the CDR3 is TGTGCCAGCAGCTTGAGACCAGGTCGGTCGGGGGGAAACACCATATATTTT.

On this clonotype: This may be a read error, as it is one base from a much larger clone. The chain employs TRBV11-2 and TRBJ2-3; D may be TRBD2 (6 bases). The germline V and J ends were trimmed by 8 bases and 6 bases, with 24 bases remaining between them. The germline CDR1 and CDR2 sequences are SGHAT and FQNNGV. This CDR3 is built from 16 residues. The CDR3 DNA is TGTGCCAGCGGCCCCTGGACCGGCGGAGGGGTGGATACGCAGTATTTT. Translated, it gives CASGPWTGGGVDTQYF. The full variable domain, in which reference TRBV11-2 and TRBJ2-3 provide the parts outside the CDR3, is EAGVAQSPRYKIIEKRQSVAFWCNPISGHATLYWYQQILGQGPKLLIQFQNNGVVDDSQLPKDRFSAERLKGVDSTLKIQPAKLEDSAVYLCASGPWTGGGVDTQYFGPGTRLTVL.

This clonotype was picked up many times. This chain uses TRBV19 with TRBJ1-2; D is uncertain. Deletions cut 3 bases from V and 8 bases from J, with 16 bases between. CDR1 and CDR2 from the germline V gene are LNHDA and SQIVND (reference sequence). The CDR3 consists of 14 residues. The CDR3: CASSINSPIKGYTF. In nucleotides, the CDR3 is TGTGCCAGTAGTATTAACAGTCCAATCAAAGGCTACACCTTC.

The rearrangement joins TRBV11-2 to TRBJ1-4; D is unresolved. The CDR3 totals 12 residues. Trimming stripped 6 bases from V and 10 bases from J, with 12 bases between. Germline-derived CDR1 and CDR2 are SGHAT and FQNNGV. The CDR3 coding sequence is TGTGCCAGCAGGGTAGTACGAGGAAAACTGTTTTTT. It specifies CASRVVRGKLFF.

Concerning this clonotype itself: Given a much more abundant clone one base away, this may be a read error. The gene calls are TRBV5-1 and TRBJ2-1; weak D call: TRBD1 (6 bases). Germline assignment: CDR1 SGHRS and CDR2 YFSETQ. The CDR3 is made up of 15 amino acids. In DNA, the CDR3 is TGCGCCAGCAGTAGAGCAGGGGACCACTACAATGAGCAGCTCTTC. It translates to CASSRAGDHYNEQLF.

This clonotype was recorded many times. CDR3 residues: CASSLAGLNTEAFF. CDR3 DNA: TGTGCCAGCAGTTTAGCAGGACTGAACACTGAAGCTTTCTTT. The chain uses TRBV12-3 or TRBV12-4 and TRBJ1-1, with no clear D. This CDR3 has 14 residues. The V end was cut by 0 bases, the J end by 0 bases, with 5 bases between.

This rearrangement joins TRBV10-3 to TRBJ2-7; 8 positions agree with TRBD1. V gave up 5 bases and J gave up 4 bases; unmatched junction bases: 4. Germline lookup yields CDR1 ENHRY and CDR2 SYGVKD. This CDR3 comprises 13 residues. The DNA for the CDR3 is TGTGCCATCAGTTTGGACAGGGCGTACGAGCAGTACTTC. Encoded protein: CAISLDRAYEQYF.